The 15 T cell receptor beta chains given below trace back to one sample, sequenced in a study of T-cell memory formation after mild COVID-19. In TCRdb, the 5' RACE reads were re-called with MiXCR into one record per CDR3 protein. The sample includes 300,000 to 350,000 distinct CDR3 sequences, roughly 13% seen only once; the top ten take 20% to 25%. Material for sequencing was PBMCs or a T cell subset sorted from them (not recorded which). The receptors were gathered from a man younger than 30 who had mild COVID-19 (a few samples of this study predate the infection). Cell type and time point are not known.

This clonotype was observed a few times. The J gene is TRBJ2-3, the V gene TRBV6-5; D gene ambiguous. V was pared by 0 bases and J by 7 bases, with 8 bases between. The germline V gene encodes CDR1 MNHEY and CDR2 SVGAGI. The CDR3 is made up of 13 amino acids. The CDR3 DNA reads as TGTGCCAGCAGTTACTCGCGAGCAAATACGCAGTATTTT. Its translation: CASSYSRANTQYF.

This clonotype occurred a few times. The chain carries TRBV12-3 or TRBV12-4 and TRBJ1-6; TRBD1 matches at 7 bases. The CDR3 length is 17 residues. V lost 5 bases to trimming and J lost 1 base; unmatched junction nucleotides: 8. CDR3 residues: CASSPQGRKSYNSPLHF. The DNA for the CDR3 is TGTGCCAGCAGTCCACAGGGGCGTAAGTCCTATAATTCACCCCTCCACTTT.

J is TRBJ1-5 and V is TRBV6-5; D unclear. Germline CDR1 is MNHEY and CDR2 is SVGAGI. The CDR3 loop spans 15 amino acids. Trimming stripped 0 bases from V and 3 bases from J, with 9 bases between. The CDR3 loop is CASSYSGLTNQPQHF. Written as DNA, the CDR3 is TGTGCCAGCAGTTACTCAGGGTTGACCAATCAGCCCCAGCATTTT.

The chain couples TRBV12-3 or TRBV12-4 to TRBJ1-1, with D possibly being TRBD1 (5 bases). Trimming cost V 4 bases and J 4 bases, with 16 bases left between them. The CDR3 has 15 residues. The CDR3 DNA follows: TGTGCCAGCAGTTCGCTTCAGGGTTCCCTCACTGAAGCTTTCTTT. Translation gives CASSSLQGSLTEAFF.

The V call is TRBV6-6, the J call TRBJ1-3; D uncertain. The ends were cut back, 2 bases at V and 0 bases at J, with 8 bases in the middle. The germline V gene has CDR1 MNHNY and CDR2 SVGAGI (reference sequence). The CDR3 runs to 15 residues. CDR3 DNA: TGTGCCAGCAGTTACCCCGGCGCCTCTGGAAACACCATATATTTT. It translates to CASSYPGASGNTIYF.

This clonotype showed up just a few times. The rearrangement uses TRBV4-2 and TRBJ2-7; 12 positions match TRBD2. V shed 2 bases and J 2 bases; nucleotides not matched to a gene: 10. Germline V gene lookup returns CDR1 LGHNA and CDR2 YNFKEQ. The length of the CDR3 is 18 residues. CDR3 bases: TGTGCCAGCAGCCAACTCGGCCTAGCGGGGGGGACAGCCTACGAGCAGTACTTC. As protein: CASSQLGLAGGTAYEQYF.

The chain uses TRBV5-1 and TRBJ1-1, with a possible D match to TRBD1 (5 bases). The CDR3 has 15 amino acids. V was trimmed by 3 bases and J by 1 base, leaving 13 bases between them. CDR1 is SGHRS, CDR2 YFSETQ, per germline. The CDR3 DNA follows: TGCGCCAGCAGCTACCAGGGTGGGGGGAACACTGAAGCTTTCTTT. As protein: CASSYQGGGNTEAFF.

This clonotype has a handful of counts. The CDR3 bases are TGTGCCAGCAGTCATAGCGGGGGAAGGGAGACCCAGTACTTC. It translates to CASSHSGGRETQYF. The V and J genes are TRBV3-1 and TRBJ2-5; the match to TRBD2 covers 9 bases. CDR1 is LGHDT, CDR2 YNNKEL, per germline (reference sequence). The CDR3 totals 14 residues. Trimming cost V 6 bases and J 5 bases; bases outside gene matches: 7.

This chain connects TRBV7-2 to TRBJ1-2; unclear D gene. CDR3 size: 15 residues. The germline V gene has CDR1 SGHTA and CDR2 FQGNSA. Trimming shortened V by 1 base and J by 8 bases, and 17 bases separated the two germline ends. CDR3 in amino acids: CASSLDRPAPYGYTF. The CDR3 nucleotides are TGTGCCAGCAGCTTAGATAGGCCGGCCCCCTACGGCTACACCTTC.

The chain joins TRBV29-1 to TRBJ2-5; the match to TRBD2 covers 9 bases. The CDR3 covers 15 residues. The germline V gene encodes CDR1 SQVTM and CDR2 ANQGSEA. J was trimmed by 5 bases and V by 6 bases; bases with no gene match: 13. CDR3 coding DNA: TGCAGCGTAGACCGCGGGGGGGAACGCCGGGAGACCCAGTACTTC. Amino acid sequence: CSVDRGGERRETQYF.

The V call is TRBV18, the J call TRBJ2-1; TRBD2 agrees at 8 bases. The CDR3 consists of 16 residues. Germline CDR1 reads KGHSH; CDR2 reads LQKENI. V trimming: 3 bases; J trimming: 0 bases; junction bases outside the gene matches: 4. The CDR3 DNA is TGTGCCAGCTCACCCTACACTAGCGGCTCCTACAATGAGCAGTTCTTC. Translation: CASSPYTSGSYNEQFF.

There are many counts of this clonotype. The rearrangement uses TRBV6-2 or TRBV6-3 and TRBJ2-3, with a possible D match to TRBD1 (5 bases). V shed 4 bases and J shed 4 bases, with 6 bases lying between them. This CDR3 contains 12 residues. The germline V gene encodes CDR1 MNHEY and CDR2 SVGEGT. CDR3 residues: CASSSTADTQYF. CDR3 nucleotide sequence: TGTGCCAGCAGTTCGACAGCAGATACGCAGTATTTT.

The chain uses TRBV2 and TRBJ2-7, with D unresolved. Germline loops: CDR1 SNHLY, CDR2 FYNNEI. The CDR3 consists of 13 residues. V was shortened by 5 bases and J by 7 bases, with 15 bases between the two germline ends. This CDR3 reads CASSRTPAGEQYV. For the CDR3, the DNA is TGTGCCAGCAGTCGAACCCCGGCTGGGGAGCAGTACGTC.

This clonotype was seen a few times. The chain combines TRBV29-1 with TRBJ1-1; D not resolved. Germline CDR1 SQVTM, CDR2 ANQGSEA. Trimming removed 7 bases from V and 3 bases from J, with 12 bases in between. The CDR3 has 12 residues. CDR3 DNA sequence: TGCAGCGCTGGAACGCCTGACACTGAAGCTTTCTTT. Encoded protein: CSAGTPDTEAFF.

This clonotype was seen many times. The chain employs TRBV5-1 and TRBJ2-1, with 7 bases lining up with TRBD2. Germline V CDR1 and CDR2: SGHRS, YFSETQ. This CDR3 has 13 amino acids. The J segment lost 7 bases and the V segment lost 4 bases, leaving 5 bases of the junction unmatched. The CDR3 nucleotides read TGCGCCAGCAGCGGGGGGGGATATAATGAGCAGTTCTTC. Protein sequence: CASSGGGYNEQFF.